The present T cell receptor (beta chain) was sequenced within a study of blood T cell repertoires in COVID-19. Study details: The cDNA or gDNA used as material had been derived from T cells, B-cell-depleted T cells, or PBMCs.

V lost 4 bases to trimming and J lost 3 bases; unmatched junction nucleotides: 5. The germline gives CDR1 SGHNT, CDR2 YYREEE (reference sequence). The CDR3 length is 15 residues. TCRdb's copy holds only in-frame clones and misses some; the assay was immunoSEQ multiplex PCR. The sample lists around 340,000 clones, about 86% seen once, with 7.1% in the top ten. The rearrangement links TRBV5-4 to TRBJ2-3; 10 bases agree with TRBD1. Sequencing was carried out using peripheral blood. This sequence originates from a woman aged 60-70 years with COVID-19, enrolled during active disease. The CDR3, as DNA: TGTGCCAGCAGCGGAGACAGGGGGCAGACAGATACGCAGTATTTT. Translated, it gives CASSGDRGQTDTQYF. Combining the CDR3 with reference TRBV5-4 and TRBJ2-3 gives the whole variable domain ETGVTQSPTHLIKTRGQQVTLRCSSQSGHNTVSWYQQALGQGPQFIFQYYREEENGRGNFPPRFSGLQFPNYSSELNVNALELDDSALYLCASSGDRGQTDTQYFGPGTRLTVL.